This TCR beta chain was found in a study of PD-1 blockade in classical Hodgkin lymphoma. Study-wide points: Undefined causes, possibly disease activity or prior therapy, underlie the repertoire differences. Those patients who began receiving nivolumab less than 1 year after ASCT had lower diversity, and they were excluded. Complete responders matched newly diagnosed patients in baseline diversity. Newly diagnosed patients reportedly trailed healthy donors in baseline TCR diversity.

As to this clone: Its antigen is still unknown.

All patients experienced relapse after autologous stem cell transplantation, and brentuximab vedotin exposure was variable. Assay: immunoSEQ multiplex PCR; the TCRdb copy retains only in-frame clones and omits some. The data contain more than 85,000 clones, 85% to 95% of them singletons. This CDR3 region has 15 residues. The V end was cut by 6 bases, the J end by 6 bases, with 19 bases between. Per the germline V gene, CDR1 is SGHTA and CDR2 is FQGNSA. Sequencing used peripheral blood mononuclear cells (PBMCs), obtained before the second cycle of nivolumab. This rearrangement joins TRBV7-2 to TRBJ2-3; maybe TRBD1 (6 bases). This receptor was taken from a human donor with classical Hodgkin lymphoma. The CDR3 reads CASSSGRKGEDTQYF. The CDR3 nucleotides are TGTGCCAGCAGTTCCGGTCGCAAGGGGGAGGATACGCAGTATTTT.